This TCR beta chain came from a study of shared clonotypes between healthy human individuals. Some clones are missing from TCRdb's copy, which holds only in-frame ones; the method was immunoSEQ multiplex PCR. The sample contains some 980,000 clones, approximately 80% of which appear only once. This CDR3 is built from 15 residues. The ends lost 1 base at V and 8 bases at J; junction bases unmatched: 7. Germline lookup yields CDR1 LNHDA and CDR2 SQIVND (reference sequence). This clonotype was sampled from a man between 18 and 35 years old in good health. Specimen: memory CD4+ T cells sorted from blood. The subset: CD45RA-negative fraction. This chain joins TRBV19 and TRBJ2-3; 9 positions match TRBD2. The CDR3 DNA reads as TGTGCCAGTAGTATAGGGGGTGGGACTAGCCGTACGCAGTATTTT. Residues: CASSIGGGTSRTQYF. The full variable domain, rest sourced from reference TRBV19 and TRBJ2-3, is DGGITQSPKYLFRKEGQNVTLSCEQNLNHDAMYWYRQDPGQGLRLIYYSQIVNDFQKGDIAEGYSVSREKKESFPLTVTSAQKNPTAFYLCASSIGGGTSRTQYFGPGTRLTVL.